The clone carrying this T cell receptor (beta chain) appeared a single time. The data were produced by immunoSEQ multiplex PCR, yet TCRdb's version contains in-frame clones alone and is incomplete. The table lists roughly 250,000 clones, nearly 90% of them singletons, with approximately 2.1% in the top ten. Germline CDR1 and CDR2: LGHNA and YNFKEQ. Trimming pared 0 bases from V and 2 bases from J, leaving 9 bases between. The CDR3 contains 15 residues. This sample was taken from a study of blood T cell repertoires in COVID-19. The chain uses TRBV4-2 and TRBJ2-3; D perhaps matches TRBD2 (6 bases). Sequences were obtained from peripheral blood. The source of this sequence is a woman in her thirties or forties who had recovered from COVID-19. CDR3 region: CASSQEAGDTDTQYF. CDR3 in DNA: TGTGCCAGCAGCCAAGAAGCGGGTGACACAGATACGCAGTATTTT.